This is a list of T cell receptor beta chains from one sample in a study of blood T cell repertoires in COVID-19. Only in-frame clones appear in the TCRdb table, and some are missing; sequencing was by immunoSEQ multiplex PCR. The sample has about 54,000 clones, over 75% seen once. The sample comprised peripheral blood. These receptors all stem from a human donor in a cohort sampled during active COVID-19. The CDR3 runs from the conserved cysteine through the conserved F or W. D genes are given only for firm matches. Rows give clone size only sometimes, using once, few, many, or a class for an expanded clone.

.	TRBD2	TRBV7-3	TRBJ2-5	CASSAASGGWETQYF	TGTGCCAGCAGCGCCGCAAGCGGGGGGTGGGAGACCCAGTACTTC
.	TRBD1	TRBV7-2	TRBJ1-1	CASSLPGGTEAFF	TGTGCCAGCAGCTTACCAGGGGGGACTGAAGCTTTCTTT
.	TRBD2	TRBV27	TRBJ2-1	CASRDPGLATGGDEQFF	TGTGCCAGCAGGGATCCGGGACTAGCTACGGGGGGGGATGAGCAGTTCTTC
.	.	TRBV6-5	TRBJ1-2	CASTTSVNYGYTF	TGTGCCAGCACCACCTCGGTTAACTATGGCTACACCTTC
few	.	TRBV12-3/TRBV12-4	TRBJ1-5	CASSLGHGQPQHF	TGTGCCAGCAGTTTGGGCCACGGTCAGCCCCAGCATTTT
.	.	TRBV5-1	TRBJ2-7	CASSLRGSYEQYF	TGCGCCAGCAGCTTGAGGGGCAGCTACGAGCAGTACTTC
.	.	TRBV24-1	TRBJ2-3	CATSDPAVLTDTQYF	TGTGCCACCAGTGATCCAGCGGTGCTCACAGATACGCAGTATTTT
once	.	TRBV2	TRBJ1-5	CASNSFSSNQPQHF	TGTGCCAGCAATTCCTTTAGTAGCAATCAGCCCCAGCATTTT
.	.	TRBV7-9	TRBJ2-1	CASSLGRGPPYNEQFF	TGTGCCAGCAGCTTAGGAAGGGGCCCCCCCTACAATGAGCAGTTCTTC
.	TRBD2	TRBV10-2	TRBJ2-1	CASSVSTSGSYNEQFF	TGCGCCAGCAGTGTCAGTACTAGCGGATCCTACAATGAGCAGTTCTTC
.	TRBD2	TRBV7-2	TRBJ2-1	CASSKRTGGSNEQFF	TGTGCCAGCAGCAAGAGAACGGGGGGGTCAAATGAGCAGTTCTTC
.	.	TRBV6-4	TRBJ1-2	CASSVGQNYGYTF	TGTGCCAGCAGTGTTGGACAGAACTATGGCTACACCTTC
.	TRBD1	TRBV28	TRBJ2-7	CASSSPGQGGLVAYEQYF	TGTGCCAGCAGTTCCCCGGGACAGGGGGGGTTAGTAGCCTACGAGCAGTACTTC
.	TRBD1	TRBV3-1/TRBV3-2	TRBJ2-7	CASSQADRPYEQYF	TGTGCCAGCAGCCAAGCGGACAGGCCTTACGAGCAGTACTTC
once	TRBD1	TRBV7-9	TRBJ1-2	CASSPGGGRAGGYTF	TGTGCCAGCAGCCCGGGAGGGGGCAGGGCTGGTGGCTACACCTTC
once	.	TRBV7-2	TRBJ2-2	CASSLTGNTGELFF	TGTGCCAGCAGCTTAACCGGGAACACCGGGGAGCTGTTTTTT
.	TRBD2	TRBV12-3/TRBV12-4	TRBJ2-1	CASRAGNEQFF	TGTGCCAGCCGAGCGGGGAATGAGCAGTTCTTC
.	TRBD1	TRBV19	TRBJ2-7	CASSMTGETYEQYF	TGTGCCAGTAGTATGACAGGGGAGACCTACGAGCAGTACTTC
.	TRBD2	TRBV6-5	TRBJ2-3	CASSYPGGGTDTQYF	TGTGCCAGCAGTTACCCGGGAGGGGGAACAGATACGCAGTATTTT
.	.	TRBV20-1	TRBJ1-2	CSATSQGGYTF	TGCAGTGCTACCTCACAGGGTGGCTACACCTTC
.	TRBD2	TRBV7-2	TRBJ2-2	CASRQRGGENTGELFF	TGTGCCAGCCGACAGCGGGGGGGCGAGAACACCGGGGAGCTGTTTTTT
.	.	TRBV27	TRBJ1-2	CASSPQGSGYTF	TGTGCCAGCAGTCCTCAGGGTAGTGGCTACACCTTC
.	TRBD1	TRBV9	TRBJ1-3	CASSVGGQGIGNTIYF	TGTGCCAGCAGCGTAGGAGGACAGGGTATCGGAAACACCATATATTTT
.	.	TRBV4-1	TRBJ2-7	CASSRPDSSYEQYF	TGCGCCAGCAGCCGACCCGACAGCTCCTACGAGCAGTACTTC
.	TRBD2	TRBV14	TRBJ2-3	CASSAALGLGPDTQYF	TGTGCCAGCAGCGCGGCTCTGGGACTAGGACCAGATACGCAGTATTTT
.	.	TRBV6-5	TRBJ2-2	CASSGDNNVGELFF	TGTGCCAGCAGCGGGGATAATAATGTCGGGGAGCTGTTTTTT
.	TRBD2	TRBV7-9	TRBJ2-5	CASQAGLAAAQETQYF	TGTGCCAGCCAGGCGGGACTAGCGGCAGCCCAAGAGACCCAGTACTTC
.	TRBD2	TRBV19	TRBJ2-2	CASSIWEGTGELFF	TGTGCCAGTAGTATATGGGAGGGCACCGGGGAGCTGTTTTTT
.	TRBD2	TRBV11-3	TRBJ2-7	CASSSAGGGAYEQYF	TGTGCCAGCAGCTCAGCGGGCGGGGGAGCCTACGAGCAGTACTTC
.	.	TRBV6-6	TRBJ1-2	CASVRGQANYGYTF	TGTGCCAGCGTCCGCGGGCAAGCTAACTATGGCTACACCTTC
.	TRBD2	TRBV2	TRBJ2-2	CASDTSGGKNGELFF	TGTGCCAGTGATACTAGCGGGGGGAAGAACGGGGAGCTGTTTTTT
.	.	TRBV7-3	TRBJ2-2	CASSITRAMNTGELFF	TGTGCCAGCAGCATTACACGAGCGATGAACACCGGGGAGCTGTTTTTT
.	.	TRBV18	TRBJ1-2	CASSPWEGGTYGYTF	TGTGCCAGCTCACCGTGGGAGGGTGGAACTTATGGCTACACCTTC
once	.	TRBV25-1	TRBJ2-3	CASSVQTPITDTQYF	TGTGCCAGCAGTGTTCAGACTCCCATCACAGATACGCAGTATTTT
.	.	TRBV6-5	TRBJ2-5	CASSYQRQETQYF	TGTGCCAGCAGTTACCAGCGACAAGAGACCCAGTACTTC
.	TRBD1	TRBV29-1	TRBJ1-1	CSVRTGGNTEAFF	TGCAGCGTCCGGACAGGGGGAAACACTGAAGCTTTCTTT
.	.	TRBV15	TRBJ2-2	CATSRNKGTGELFF	TGTGCCACCAGCAGAAACAAGGGGACCGGGGAGCTGTTTTTT
.	.	TRBV21-1	TRBJ2-7	CASSKEGGLGMDF	TGTGCCAGCAGCAAAGAAGGGGGCTTGGGGATGGACTTC
.	.	TRBV27	TRBJ2-3	CASSGLPFTDTQYF	TGTGCCAGCAGTGGACTCCCGTTCACAGATACGCAGTATTTT
.	TRBD2	TRBV9	TRBJ2-3	CASSVAASGGSTDTQYF	TGTGCCAGCAGCGTAGCGGCTAGCGGGGGATCCACAGATACGCAGTATTTT
.	.	TRBV9	TRBJ2-7	CASSVGGMKEQYF	TGTGCCAGCAGCGTAGGAGGGATGAAGGAGCAGTACTTC
.	TRBD2	TRBV27	TRBJ2-2	CASIGLAGNTGELFF	TGTGCCAGCATTGGACTAGCGGGGAACACCGGGGAGCTGTTTTTT
.	.	TRBV3-1/TRBV3-2	TRBJ1-2	CASSQESGLRGYTF	TGTGCCAGCAGCCAAGAATCAGGGCTTCGAGGCTACACCTTC
.	TRBD2	TRBV13	TRBJ2-2	CASSPAAGTSGHTGELFF	TGTGCCAGCAGCCCTGCTGCTGGGACTAGCGGACACACCGGGGAGCTGTTTTTT
.	TRBD1	TRBV12-5	TRBJ2-3	CASGHITGGQSDTQYF	TGTGCTAGTGGACACATTACAGGGGGTCAGTCGGATACGCAGTATTTT
.	.	TRBV6-1	TRBJ1-2	CASSESGGGRDYGYTF	TGTGCCAGCAGTGAAAGTGGCGGGGGCAGGGACTATGGCTACACCTTC
.	.	TRBV6-5	TRBJ2-7	CASNNGPGNLYEQYF	TGTGCCAGCAATAATGGTCCAGGGAATCTCTACGAGCAGTACTTC
.	.	TRBV5-4	TRBJ1-2	CASSLVGDIHGYTF	TGTGCCAGCAGCTTGGTCGGCGACATCCATGGCTACACCTTC
.	.	TRBV9	TRBJ2-1	CASSVEAAYYNEQFF	TGTGCCAGCAGCGTGGAAGCGGCTTATTACAATGAGCAGTTCTTC
.	.	TRBV20-1	TRBJ1-4	CSVEDNEKLFF	TGCAGTGTTGAGGATAATGAAAAACTGTTTTTT
.	.	TRBV5-4	TRBJ1-5	CASSADGSSNQPQHF	TGTGCCAGCAGCGCAGACGGGTCGAGCAATCAGCCCCAGCATTTT
.	.	TRBV20-1	TRBJ2-7	CSASIRGISYEQYF	TGCAGTGCTAGTATCCGGGGAATTTCCTACGAGCAGTACTTC